This T cell receptor (beta chain) was profiled in a study of T cell changes during pregnancy in multiple sclerosis. The table came from immunoSEQ multiplex PCR; TCRdb's copy has only in-frame clones and leaves some out. Of tens of thousands of clones in the sample, about 90% were seen once. The CDR3 is 17 residues long. Germline assignment: CDR1 SGHNT and CDR2 YYREEE (reference sequence). V gave up 0 bases and J gave up 1 base, with 14 bases separating them. Material: CD4+ T cells from peripheral blood mononuclear cells, obtained after pregnancy. The receptor comes from a female donor with multiple sclerosis, enrolled in a pregnancy study. This sequence joins TRBV5-4 and TRBJ1-5, with D possibly being TRBD1 (5 bases). The CDR3 nucleotides read TGTGCCAGCAGCTTGGGCCCGGGGGGAAGCAGCAATCAGCCCCAGCATTTT. Translating it yields CASSLGPGGSSNQPQHF.